This T cell receptor beta chain appears in the sequencing data of a study of blood T cells in healthy people across ages. Study-level information: Per two T cells, about one barcoded beta molecule was captured through template switching. Overall study results and limits: In long-lived donors, naive CD4+ cell counts and diversity exceeded those of aged donors. Getting older went along with TCR beta diversity per million T cells dropping roughly linearly.

Between the trimmed V and J ends, which lost 1 base and 6 bases, there was a span of 13 bases. CDR1 and CDR2 (germline): SGHTA, FQGNSA. This CDR3 has 15 amino acids. PCR was performed a second time for about 7 to 11 cycles using a sample-barcoded 5' primer and a J-beta primer mix. TCRdb recomputed calls from the 5' RACE reads with MiXCR, one row per CDR3 protein. The sample yields 850,000 or so distinct CDR3 sequences, 25% to 30% seen once. Ten or more counts support this clonotype. Its matching antigen is unknown. Donors ranged from 6 to 90 years old and were healthy Caucasians in Russia. This sequence joins TRBV7-2 and TRBJ2-1, with no clear D. The sequencing sample was made of blood. The clonotype originates from a woman of 80 years or more in good health. CDR3 DNA sequence: TGTGCCAGCAGCTTAGATGTGAACGTCGGCAATGAGCAGTTCTTC. This encodes CASSLDVNVGNEQFF.